The T cell receptor (beta chain) described here comes from a study of T cell changes during pregnancy in multiple sclerosis. Sequencing used immunoSEQ multiplex PCR; TCRdb keeps in-frame clones, though not all of them. The sample includes 50,000 to 70,000 clones, roughly nine tenths of them seen just once. CDR3 size: 15 residues. V gave up 3 bases and J gave up 0 bases, with 8 bases separating them. CDR1 is MNHEY, CDR2 SMNVEV, per germline (reference sequence). V gene TRBV27 combines with J gene TRBJ2-2; D is possibly TRBD2 (5 bases). This specimen consisted of peripheral blood, obtained in the third trimester of pregnancy. The TCR was taken from a female donor in good health, enrolled as a control in a pregnancy study. This CDR3 is CASSFGRANTGELFF. As DNA, the CDR3 is TGTGCCAGCAGTTTCGGGCGGGCGAACACCGGGGAGCTGTTTTTT.